This paragraph covers one T cell receptor (beta chain) sequence. No antigen is known for it. Within one base of it there is no much larger clone, and no base qualities were kept. This record comes from a study of blood T cell repertoires in COVID-19 (dated by TCRdb to 2018 to 2020). Regarding the complete study: Collaborator samples came from the United States, Italy and Spain and covered acute and convalescent phases of COVID-19. The material from the prospective study consisted of cDNA or gDNA derived from T cells, B-cell-depleted T cells, or PBMCs. Deeply sampled blood TCRbeta repertoires from subjects exposed to, actively infected with, or recovered from COVID-19 were included in the dataset. A freely available public database, intended as a resource for researchers studying the immune response to SARS-CoV-2, is where the repertoires were released. The samples were drawn from two sources: the first 160 participants of the ongoing ImmuneRACE study, and 1,000 to 1,500 subjects contributed by 6 global collaborators. Nearly every sample came with metadata listing a de-identified subject ID, COVID-19 status, age in years and sex. Where available, HLA class I and class II types were obtained from metadata supplied by the sample provider rather than from assay-based typing. Study-level results and caveats: The amount of clinical and demographic metadata varied by source and participant and was provided uncurated.

From V the trimming removes 7 bases and from J it removes 7 bases, while the gene matches leave 5 bases of the junction unaccounted for. Including cysteine and phenylalanine, the CDR3 has 13 amino acids. Only the CDR3 DNA stays, 39 bases, in frame from base 1. In the germline V gene (reference sequence), CDR1 corresponds to WNHNN and CDR2 to SYGVQD. TCRbeta CDR3 regions were amplified from genomic DNA using the immunoSEQ Assay, a bias-controlled multiplex PCR. On the study's bioinformatics: Within the assay, amplification of reference gene primers was used to estimate how many nucleated cells each sample contained. Sequence reads were collapsed and filtered to measure the absolute abundance of every unique TCRbeta CDR3 rearrangement. For each sample, productive Simpson clonality was calculated by taking the square root of Simpson's diversity index across productive rearrangements. TCRdb stores this immuneACCESS table with in-frame sequences only. Part of the clones is absent; in the studies checked, under half of the shortfall reflects unresolved V genes, and no reason is known for the rest. V and J calls plus clone size are reproduced from that table; the DNA served to infer D and trimming. This sample holds roughly 170,000 clones; over 65% were observed only once. The ten largest make up around 4.8% of the sample.

Participants in the prospective study were aged roughly 18 to 100 years, lived in 20 to 25 United States geographic areas, and enrolled through a virtual design. To assign participants to cohorts, the prospective study relied on clinical history that participants themselves reported in a screening survey and a study questionnaire. Recovered participants in ImmuneRACE Cohort 3 were defined by two consecutive negative NP/OP PCR tests, clearance by a healthcare professional, or resolution of symptoms. Each participant in the prospective study had whole blood, serum and a nasopharyngeal or oropharyngeal swab collected by mobile phlebotomists. Over a 2-month period, participants in the prospective study had the option of providing additional blood draws and questionnaires. Prospective study blood samples were shipped either frozen or at room temperature before DNA extraction.

The TCR was taken from a woman aged 45-65 years who had recovered from COVID-19. The chain is encoded by TRBV10-1 joined to TRBJ2-2, with 8 middle bases fitting TRBD2. The sequenced material came from PBMCs or T cells enriched from blood (not recorded which). Here is the DNA: TGCGCCAGCACGGGAGGGCCCGGCGGGGAGCTGTTTTTT. It specifies CASTGGPGGELFF.